This T cell receptor (beta chain) was found in a study of a mutant IDH1 vaccine in newly diagnosed glioma. Study-level information: Antecedent treatment encompassed radiotherapy, temozolomide, or their combination; the majority received both. Study-level findings and limits: Pseudoprogression appears to have had no connection to changes in top peripheral T cell clonotypes.

Note on this clone: Its matching antigen is unknown.

Profiled with immunoSEQ multiplex PCR; TCRdb holds only in-frame clones, not every one. The sample consists of tens of thousands of clones, roughly 79% of them appearing once. The CDR3 covers 13 residues. After removal of 1 base from V and 9 bases from J, the junction contained 5 bases not matched to a gene. Per germline, CDR1 GTSNPN and CDR2 SVGIG (reference sequence). The time point was: week 35, safety follow-up. A 20-mer mutant IDH1 peptide at 300 ug was injected subcutaneously with topical imiquimod. Patients underwent eight vaccinations, which took place in weeks 1, 3, 5, 7, 11, 15, 19 and 23. Material: PBMCs, obtained from a glioma patient whose treatment included an IDH1 peptide vaccine. This sequence originates from a man aged 40-55 years with glioma. This chain connects TRBV30 to TRBJ2-3; TRBD1 agrees at 9 bases. CDR3 sequence: CAWSEQGAQTQYF. Written as DNA, the CDR3 is TGTGCCTGGAGTGAACAGGGGGCCCAAACGCAGTATTTT. The full variable domain, with the rest looked up from reference TRBV30 and TRBJ2-3, is SQTIHQWPATLVQPVGSPLSLECTVEGTSNPNLYWYRQAAGRGLQLLFYSVGIGQISSEVPQNLSASRPQDRQFILSSKKLLLSDSGFYLCAWSEQGAQTQYFGPGTRLTVL.